This T cell receptor beta chain was captured by sequencing in a study of CD8 T cells in ankylosing spondylitis. General study points: Reported data indicate significant enrichment of disease-linked clones within matched ankylosing spondylitis synovial fluid.

There are many counts of this clonotype. The antigen is unknown. The ends were cut back, 1 base at V and 6 bases at J, with 4 bases in the middle. The CDR3 contains 12 residues. Germline values: CDR1 LGHDT, CDR2 YNNKEL (reference sequence). The TCR beta libraries were generated through quantitative 5'-RACE incorporating molecular barcodes. TCRdb reanalysed the 5' RACE reads using MiXCR and keeps one entry per CDR3 protein. The sample lists 200,000 to 300,000 distinct CDR3 sequences; roughly a tenth were seen once. The sequenced sample was blood, either unsorted or a sorted T cell fraction (not recorded which). This receptor was identified in a male donor with ankylosing spondylitis or in good health (not recorded which). The chain links TRBV3-1 to TRBJ2-1; no clear D gene. The DNA for the CDR3 is TGTGCCAGCAGCCAAGTCCTCAATGAGCAGTTCTTC. Translated, it gives CASSQVLNEQFF.